This T cell receptor beta chain was retrieved from a study of blood T cell repertoires in COVID-19 (dated by TCRdb to the early 2020s). For the wider study: Samples covering the acute and convalescent phases of COVID-19 were provided by collaborators in the United States, Italy and Spain. Sample metadata almost always included a de-identified subject ID, COVID-19 status, age in years and sex. The prospective study material was composed of cDNA or gDNA derived from T cells, B-cell-depleted T cells, or PBMCs. Deeply sampled blood TCRbeta repertoires from subjects exposed to, actively infected with, or recovered from COVID-19 were included in the dataset. Samples came from the ongoing ImmuneRACE study (first 160 participants) plus 1,254 subjects from 6 global collaborators. Where available, HLA class I and class II types were obtained from metadata supplied by the sample provider rather than from assay-based typing. The repertoires were released in a freely available public database intended as a resource for research on the immune response to SARS-CoV-2.

What the work shows at the level of the full study, not this receptor alone: Clinical and demographic metadata were provided uncurated, with the amount varying by source and participant.

Participants in the prospective study were enrolled through a virtual design, were aged roughly 18 to 90 years, and lived in roughly 24 United States geographic areas. In the prospective study, cohorts were assigned on the basis of participant-reported clinical history obtained from a screening survey and a study questionnaire. Recovered participants in ImmuneRACE Cohort 3 were defined by two consecutive negative NP/OP PCR tests, clearance by a healthcare professional, or resolution of symptoms. In the prospective study, whole blood, serum and a nasopharyngeal or oropharyngeal swab were collected from each participant by mobile phlebotomists. Over a roughly 2-month period, participants in the prospective study had the option of providing additional blood draws and questionnaires. Blood samples from the prospective study were shipped frozen or at room temperature prior to DNA extraction. The immunoSEQ Assay, a bias-controlled multiplex PCR, was used to amplify TCRbeta CDR3 regions from genomic DNA. The original methods were these. The number of nucleated cells in each sample was estimated by amplification of reference gene primers within the assay. Sequence reads were collapsed and filtered to measure the absolute abundance of every unique TCRbeta CDR3 rearrangement. For each sample, productive Simpson clonality was calculated by taking the square root of Simpson's diversity index across productive rearrangements. This is the immuneACCESS table as TCRdb keeps it, with only in-frame sequences that have V and J called. A part of the clones is gone; compared with another copy, unresolved V genes explain less than half, and the rest is unexplained. For V, J and clone size, that table is used; D and trimming come from the DNA. Within this sample are about 200,000 clones, with around 87% of them counted one time only. The top ten clones comprise approximately 2.4% of the sample.

This clone was seen a handful of times. The antigen this receptor binds is unknown. There are no base qualities to consult, and no much larger clone falls within one base. The sequence derives from a woman aged 30 to 39 who had recovered from COVID-19. Source material: PBMCs or T cells enriched from blood (not recorded which).

This receptor carries the CDR3 CASSLASGFTDTQYF. The DNA is TGTGCCAGCAGCTTAGCATCAGGTTTCACAGATACGCAGTATTTT. The V gene is TRBV7-2 and the J gene is TRBJ2-3; no D segment can be confidently identified. Inclusive of the bounding cysteine and phenylalanine, the CDR3 is 15 residues long. Only the CDR3 part of the read is kept: 45 bases, read in frame from the first base. Cut back by 0 bases and 2 bases, the V and J ends lie 9 bases apart. The germline V gene gives CDR1 as SGHTA and CDR2 as FQGNSA.